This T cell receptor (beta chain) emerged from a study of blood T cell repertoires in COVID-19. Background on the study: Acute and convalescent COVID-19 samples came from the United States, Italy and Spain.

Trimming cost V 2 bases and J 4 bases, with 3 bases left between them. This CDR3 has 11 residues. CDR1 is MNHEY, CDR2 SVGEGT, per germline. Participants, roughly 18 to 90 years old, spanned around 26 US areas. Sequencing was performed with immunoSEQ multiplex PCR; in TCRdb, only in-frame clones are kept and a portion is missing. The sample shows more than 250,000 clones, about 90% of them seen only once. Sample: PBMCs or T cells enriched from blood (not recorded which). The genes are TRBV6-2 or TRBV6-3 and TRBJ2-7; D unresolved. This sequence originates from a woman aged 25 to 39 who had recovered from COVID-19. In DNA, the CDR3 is TGTGCCAGCAGTTACCGGTACGAGCAGTACTTC. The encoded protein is CASSYRYEQYF.